Listed here is a single T cell receptor (beta chain). This specimen belongs to a study of T-cell reconstitution after alpha-beta-depleted transplantation in children. It was with unique molecular identifiers that the TCRbeta library was prepared. MiXCR, run by TCRdb on the PCR reads, gives a single entry per CDR3 protein. The profile shows approximately 490,000 distinct CDR3 sequences, approximately 12% of them singletons. The CDR3 totals 13 residues. The V gene's germline CDR1 is DFQATT and CDR2 SNEGSKA (reference sequence). Deletions cut 3 bases from V and 1 base from J, with 8 bases between. The sequenced sample was PBMCs from the stem cell graft donor, obtained from the stem cell graft. This chain uses TRBV20-1 with TRBJ2-3; D remains unclear. This sequence was found in a human donor who donated a stem cell graft to a child with combined immunodeficiency. The CDR3 region is CSARSLGTDTQYF. CDR3 in DNA: TGCAGTGCTAGGTCTCTAGGCACAGATACGCAGTATTTT.